One and the same sample provided the 28 T cell receptor beta chains below, sequenced in a study of blood T cell repertoires in COVID-19. Some clones are missing from TCRdb's copy, which holds only in-frame ones; the method was immunoSEQ multiplex PCR. The table lists about 130,000 clones, about four fifths of them singletons. The sample taken for sequencing was peripheral blood. The source of these receptors is a woman aged 25 to 39 who had recovered from COVID-19.

This chain connects TRBV9 to TRBJ2-7, with 7 nucleotides matching TRBD2. This CDR3 contains 15 residues. The V and J ends lost 0 bases and 2 bases, in that order; junction bases with no gene match: 5. Germline-derived CDR1 and CDR2 are SGDLS and YYNGEE. The CDR3 here is CASSVESSGAYEQYF. The CDR3, as DNA: TGTGCCAGCAGCGTAGAATCTAGCGGAGCCTACGAGCAGTACTTC.

V and J are TRBV5-4 and TRBJ1-2; TRBD1 matches 12 bases. The V gene end was trimmed by 4 bases and the J gene end by 4 bases; junction bases not matched to a gene: 2. In germline, CDR1 is SGHNT, CDR2 YYREEE (reference sequence). The CDR3 totals 14 residues. As DNA, the CDR3 is TGTGCCAGCAGCGGGGGACAGGGGGCCTATGGCTACACCTTC. Amino acid sequence: CASSGGQGAYGYTF.

CDR3 in DNA: TGTGCCAGCAGCCAAGGACTAGCATACGAGCAGTACTTC. Amino acids: CASSQGLAYEQYF. V usage is TRBV3-1 (or the pseudogene TRBV3-2) and J usage is TRBJ2-7, with TRBD2 identical over 7 bases. Losses at the gene ends were 1 base for V and 4 bases for J; bases not matched to a gene: 1. CDR3 size: 13 residues. The V gene's germline CDR1 is LGHDT and CDR2 YNNKEL (reference sequence).

The gene calls are TRBV11-2 and TRBJ2-3; D perhaps matches TRBD2 (6 bases). The CDR3 extends over 17 amino acids. The germline V and J ends were trimmed by 1 base and 2 bases, with 16 bases remaining between them. The germline gives CDR1 SGHAT, CDR2 FQNNGV. The CDR3 nucleotides read TGTGCCAGCAGCTTAGGACAGAGGAGGGTCCTCACAGATACGCAGTATTTT. This encodes CASSLGQRRVLTDTQYF.

The CDR3 sequence is CASSPRQGNQPQHF. The CDR3 nucleotides read TGTGCCAGCTCACCACGGCAGGGCAATCAGCCCCAGCATTTT. The chain carries TRBV18 and TRBJ1-5; unclear D gene. The CDR3 runs to 14 residues. The V end lost 1 base, the J end lost 2 bases, and 6 bases lay between the germline ends. Germline lookup yields CDR1 KGHSH and CDR2 LQKENI. The full variable domain, rest sourced from reference TRBV18 and TRBJ1-5, is NAGVMQNPRHLVRRRGQEARLRCSPMKGHSHVYWYRQLPEEGLKFMVYLQKENIIDESGMPKERFSAEFPKEGPSILRIQQVVRGDSAAYFCASSPRQGNQPQHFGDGTRLSIL.

The chain is built from TRBV5-6 and TRBJ2-3, with D possibly being TRBD2 (6 bases). Germline V gene data show CDR1 as SGHDT and CDR2 as YYEEEE. This CDR3 is built from 16 residues. The V end lost 3 bases, the J end lost 2 bases, and 16 bases lay between the germline ends. CDR3 nucleotide sequence: TGTGCCAGCAGCTGGGGACTCCCACTATACACAGATACGCAGTATTTT. This translates into CASSWGLPLYTDTQYF.

This sequence joins TRBV5-1 and TRBJ2-1; TRBD2 is a possible D gene (6 bases). This CDR3 has 14 residues. The V gene lost 0 bases and the J gene lost 6 bases, with 10 bases spanning the gap. Germline V gives CDR1 SGHRS, CDR2 YFSETQ. CDR3 region: CASSLERALNEQFF. The CDR3 nucleotides read TGCGCCAGCAGCTTGGAGCGGGCTCTCAATGAGCAGTTCTTC. The full variable domain, in which reference TRBV5-1 and TRBJ2-1 provide the parts outside the CDR3, is KAGVTQTPRYLIKTRGQQVTLSCSPISGHRSVSWYQQTPGQGLQFLFEYFSETQRNKGNFPGRFSGRQFSNSRSEMNVSTLELGDSALYLCASSLERALNEQFFGPGTRLTVL.

The CDR3 spells CASSPPGNRVNTEAFF. The CDR3 DNA reads TGTGCCAGCTCACCACCAGGTAATCGGGTGAACACTGAAGCTTTCTTT. V usage is TRBV18 and J usage is TRBJ1-1, with D unresolved. Trimming pared 0 bases from V and 0 bases from J, leaving 11 bases between. The germline V gene has CDR1 KGHSH and CDR2 LQKENI. The CDR3 sequence is 16 residues long.

This clone was observed a handful of times. The chain employs TRBV7-9 and TRBJ1-1; perhaps TRBD1 as D (6 bases). V lost 5 bases and J lost 1, with 17 bases in between. Germline V gene data show CDR1 as SEHNR and CDR2 as FQNEAQ (reference sequence). This CDR3 region has 16 residues. CDR3 DNA sequence: TGTGCCAGCAGCCCCGCTTCCGGGACATCGAACACTGAAGCTTTCTTT. It specifies CASSPASGTSNTEAFF.

V and J are TRBV18 and TRBJ1-2; D possibly corresponds to TRBD1 (6 bases). Trimming left V 6 bases short and J 8 bases short, with 22 bases between. Germline values: CDR1 KGHSH, CDR2 LQKENI. The CDR3 extends over 15 amino acids. The CDR3 DNA reads TGTGCCAGCTCGCTTCAGACAGGCCTACAGGGAGGCTACACCTTC. As protein: CASSLQTGLQGGYTF.

The rearrangement uses TRBV27 and TRBJ1-1; 10 bases fit TRBD1. CDR1 is MNHEY and CDR2 is SMNVEV in the germline V gene (reference sequence). After removal of 6 bases from V and 0 bases from J, the junction contained 7 bases not matched to a gene. This CDR3 comprises 16 residues. The CDR3 bases are TGTGCCAGCAGAGCTCAGACAGGGGGCCTGAACACTGAAGCTTTCTTT. It yields the protein CASRAQTGGLNTEAFF.

The chain employs TRBV29-1 and TRBJ1-2, with D possibly matching TRBD1 (6 bases). V was cut by 4 bases and J by 6 bases, with 15 bases left in between. The CDR3 extends over 13 amino acids. The germline V gene has CDR1 SQVTM and CDR2 ANQGSEA. The CDR3 DNA is TGCAGCGTTGGTTCAGGGGCCTTAAATGGCTACACCTTC. Encoded protein: CSVGSGALNGYTF.

This chain joins TRBV29-1 and TRBJ2-5; D may be TRBD2 (6 bases). The CDR3 is made up of 13 amino acids. The germline CDR1 and CDR2 sequences are SQVTM and ANQGSEA. Trimming took 0 bases from V and 5 from J, leaving 10 bases between them. The CDR3 here is CSVEEGGFETQYF. Written as DNA, the CDR3 is TGCAGCGTTGAAGAGGGGGGTTTCGAGACCCAGTACTTC. The full variable domain, rest sourced from reference TRBV29-1 and TRBJ2-5, is SAVISQKPSRDICQRGTSLTIQCQVDSQVTMMFWYRQQPGQSLTLIATANQGSEATYESGFVIDKFPISRPNLTFSTLTVSNMSPEDSSIYLCSVEEGGFETQYFGPGTRLLVL.

The rearrangement links TRBV4-2 to TRBJ2-7, with D possibly matching TRBD2 (5 bases). With 3 bases removed from V and 0 bases from J, the gap between germline ends came to 15 bases. Germline lookup yields CDR1 LGHNA and CDR2 YNFKEQ. This CDR3 spans 16 amino acids. CDR3 DNA: TGTGCCAGCAGCCAGGACGGGTCTAGCTCCTCCTACGAGCAGTACTTC. This codes for CASSQDGSSSSYEQYF.

The chain joins TRBV29-1 to TRBJ1-4; D not resolved. Trimming took 4 bases from V and 8 from J, leaving 20 bases between them. CDR1 and CDR2 (germline): SQVTM, ANQGSEA. The CDR3 contains 15 residues. CDR3 residues: CSVGERSVSSEKLFF. The CDR3 DNA follows: TGCAGCGTTGGAGAGCGGTCAGTCAGTTCGGAAAAACTGTTTTTT. The full variable domain, with the rest looked up from reference TRBV29-1 and TRBJ1-4, is SAVISQKPSRDICQRGTSLTIQCQVDSQVTMMFWYRQQPGQSLTLIATANQGSEATYESGFVIDKFPISRPNLTFSTLTVSNMSPEDSSIYLCSVGERSVSSEKLFFGSGTQLSVL.

V is TRBV7-9 and J is TRBJ2-5; D is ambiguous. This CDR3 contains 11 residues. The germline gives CDR1 SEHNR, CDR2 FQNEAQ (reference sequence). The V and J ends lost 3 bases and 5 bases respectively, with 4 bases between them. The CDR3, as DNA: TGTGCCAGCAGCTTCTCGGAGACCCAGTACTTC. This sequence encodes CASSFSETQYF.

The rearrangement links TRBV20-1 to TRBJ2-7; no clear D. Between the trimmed V and J ends, which lost 1 base and 5 bases, there was a span of 6 bases. The CDR3 sequence is 11 residues long. CDR1 is DFQATT and CDR2 is SNEGSKA in the germline V gene (reference sequence). The chain's CDR3 is CSARGADEQYF. CDR3 DNA: TGCAGTGCTAGAGGGGCCGACGAGCAGTACTTC.

The V gene is TRBV7-9, the J gene TRBJ2-1; tentative D call: TRBD1 (6 bases). Trimming left V 1 base short and J 7 bases short, with 14 bases between. The germline V gene has CDR1 SEHNR and CDR2 FQNEAQ (reference sequence). The CDR3 totals 15 residues. CDR3: CASSLVGGEVNEQFF. The CDR3 DNA sequence: TGTGCCAGCAGCTTAGTAGGGGGAGAGGTGAATGAGCAGTTCTTC.

The V call is TRBV5-1, the J call TRBJ1-6, with 7 bases aligning to TRBD1. The J segment lost 7 bases and the V segment lost 4 bases, leaving 11 bases of the junction unmatched. Germline V CDR1 and CDR2: SGHRS, YFSETQ. The CDR3 runs to 16 residues. The CDR3 DNA reads as TGCGCCAGCAGCCCCCGACAGGGAGGTCGCAATTCACCCCTCCACTTT. This gives the protein CASSPRQGGRNSPLHF.

The V call is TRBV24-1, the J call TRBJ2-2; D call uncertain. Per the germline V gene, CDR1 is KGHDR and CDR2 is SFDVKD. The CDR3 length is 15 residues. V gave up 5 bases and J gave up 0 bases, with 9 bases separating them. CDR3 sequence: CATSGADTNTGELFF. The CDR3 coding sequence is TGTGCCACCAGTGGTGCGGATACGAACACCGGGGAGCTGTTTTTT.

The chain is built from TRBV27 and TRBJ1-2, with 9 positions matching TRBD1. V was clipped by 9 bases and J by 3 bases; unmatched bases: 8. The CDR3 totals 14 residues. Germline assignment: CDR1 MNHEY and CDR2 SMNVEV (reference sequence). DNA of the CDR3: TGTGCCAGTATGCCAAACAGGGGGCACTATGGCTACACCTTC. Protein product: CASMPNRGHYGYTF.

This clone was counted between two and nine times. The gene calls are TRBV3-1 (or the pseudogene TRBV3-2) and TRBJ1-1; 8 bases agree with TRBD1. CDR1 is LGHDT, CDR2 YNNKEL, per germline (reference sequence). Trimming at V came to 3 bases and at J to 4 bases, leaving 4 bases not matched to a gene. This CDR3 is built from 14 residues. CDR3 residues: CASSQTGVSTEAFF. CDR3 nucleotides: TGTGCCAGCAGCCAGACAGGGGTTAGCACTGAAGCTTTCTTT.

The CDR3 DNA follows: TGTGCCAGCAGGGGAGGTGACAACTACTCGGGTGAGCAGTTCTTC. Protein: CASRGGDNYSGEQFF. This chain joins TRBV6-5 and TRBJ2-1; possible D gene TRBD2, 6 bases. Trimming shortened V by 6 bases and J by 9 bases, and 21 bases separated the two germline ends. CDR3 length: 15 amino acids. Per the germline V gene, CDR1 is MNHEY and CDR2 is SVGAGI.

The V and J genes are TRBV9 and TRBJ1-2, with 9 bases that match TRBD1. The CDR3 covers 15 residues. Germline-derived CDR1 and CDR2 are SGDLS and YYNGEE. V gave up 5 bases and J gave up 5 bases; unmatched junction bases: 10. CDR3 in DNA: TGTGCCAGCAGTGGTACAGGGGGCGCTGTTTATGGCTACACCTTC. Translating gives CASSGTGGAVYGYTF.

This chain joins TRBV5-4 and TRBJ1-4, with D possibly being TRBD1 (5 bases). Germline CDR1 reads SGHNT; CDR2 reads YYREEE (reference sequence). Trimming shortened V by 5 bases and J by 8 bases, and 16 bases separated the two germline ends. The CDR3 extends over 14 amino acids. The CDR3 region is CASSPRGNEEKLFF. DNA of the CDR3: TGTGCCAGCAGTCCAAGGGGCAATGAGGAAAAACTGTTTTTT.

V and J are TRBV2 and TRBJ2-5, with 11 bases aligning to TRBD2. The CDR3 runs to 14 residues. Per the germline V gene, CDR1 is SNHLY and CDR2 is FYNNEI. Losses at the gene ends were 5 bases for V and 4 bases for J; bases not matched to a gene: 3. The CDR3 loop reads CASSIAGGRETQYF. CDR3 coding DNA: TGTGCCAGCAGTATAGCGGGGGGGCGAGAGACCCAGTACTTC.

The chain carries TRBV2 and TRBJ2-3, with 12 positions matching TRBD2. Germline V lookup: CDR1 SNHLY, CDR2 FYNNEI. The CDR3 runs 17 residues. Unmatched junction bases numbered 7, after V lost 6 bases and J lost 0 bases. The CDR3 sequence: CASRRLAGDASTDTQYF. The CDR3 coding sequence is TGTGCCAGCAGGAGACTAGCGGGGGACGCTAGCACAGATACGCAGTATTTT.

This sequence joins TRBV6-5 and TRBJ1-1, with D possibly matching TRBD1 (6 bases). The V end was cut by 6 bases, the J end by 5 bases, with 10 bases between. Germline CDR1 reads MNHEY; CDR2 reads SVGAGI. This CDR3 is 12 amino acids long. The CDR3 sequence: CASRGQWTEAFF. In DNA form, the CDR3 reads TGTGCCAGCAGAGGACAGTGGACTGAAGCTTTCTTT.